Sequencing of this TCR beta chain was carried out in a study of cytomegalovirus exposure and HLA in healthy donors. Overall study results and limits: Some public TCRs appeared in many individuals, while most sequences were rare. The study listed under 200 cytomegalovirus-associated TCR beta chains.

The method was immunoSEQ multiplex PCR; TCRdb's version includes in-frame clones alone and lacks a portion of them. The table has 250,000 to 350,000 clones, over 75% seen once; the top ten hold approximately 0.88%. Remarks on this clone: Its target is unknown.

Germline CDR1 reads LNHDA; CDR2 reads SQIVND (reference sequence). CDR3 length: 13 amino acids. Trimming shortened V by 8 bases and J by 2 bases, and 12 bases separated the two germline ends. It was the roughly 130-subject validation cohort, separate from the roughly 700-subject first cohort, to which the donors belonged. The material sequenced was PBMCs. The V and J genes are TRBV19 and TRBJ1-1; tentatively, D is TRBD1 (5 bases). The TCR originated in a woman in her late teens or twenties in good health and CMV-seronegative. This chain's CDR3 is CASLGGKNTEAFF. Here the CDR3 DNA reads TGTGCCAGTCTCGGGGGGAAAAACACTGAAGCTTTCTTT.